Reported below is one T cell receptor (beta chain). The antigen is undetermined. This sample is part of a study of cytomegalovirus exposure and HLA in healthy donors. Study-level findings and limits: In the roughly 130 validation repertoires, a later analysis found that first-cohort TCR clusters tended to co-occur. Rarity marked most TCR sequences, yet some public TCRs occurred in many donors. Through in vitro validation, a few CMV-associated chains were shown to be specific for CMV antigens.

Sequenced by immunoSEQ multiplex PCR; TCRdb stores in-frame clones only, minus some. The sample carries under 150,000 clones, around 84% recorded once. The CDR3 totals 15 residues. Trimming left V 4 bases short and J 2 bases short, with 14 bases between. CDR1 is PRHDT and CDR2 is FYEKMQ in the germline V gene (reference sequence). This receptor was identified in a man aged 18 to 35 in good health and CMV-seropositive. This chain uses TRBV13 with TRBJ1-1; D unresolved. The sample taken for sequencing was PBMCs. The CDR3 nucleotides are TGTGCCAGCAGCTCCTTCCCGGGAGGAAACACTGAAGCTTTCTTT. The encoded protein is CASSSFPGGNTEAFF.